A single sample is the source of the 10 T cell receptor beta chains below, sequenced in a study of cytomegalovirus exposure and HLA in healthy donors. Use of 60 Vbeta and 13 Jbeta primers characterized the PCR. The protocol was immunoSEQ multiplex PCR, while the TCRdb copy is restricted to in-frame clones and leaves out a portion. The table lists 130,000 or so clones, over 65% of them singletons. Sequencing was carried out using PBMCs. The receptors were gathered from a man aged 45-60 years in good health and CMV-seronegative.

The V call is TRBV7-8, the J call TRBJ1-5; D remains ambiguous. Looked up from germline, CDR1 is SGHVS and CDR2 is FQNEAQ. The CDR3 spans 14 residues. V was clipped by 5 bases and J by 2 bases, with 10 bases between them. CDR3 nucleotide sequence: TGTGCCAGCAGCCTAGAGGGAGGCAATCAGCCCCAGCATTTT. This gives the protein CASSLEGGNQPQHF.

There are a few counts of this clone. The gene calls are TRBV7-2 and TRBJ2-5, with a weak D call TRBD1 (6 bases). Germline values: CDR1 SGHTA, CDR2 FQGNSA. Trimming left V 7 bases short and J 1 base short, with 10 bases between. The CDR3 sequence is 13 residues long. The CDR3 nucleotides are TGTGCCAGCAAACAGGGTGTCCAAGAGACCCAGTACTTC. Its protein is CASKQGVQETQYF.

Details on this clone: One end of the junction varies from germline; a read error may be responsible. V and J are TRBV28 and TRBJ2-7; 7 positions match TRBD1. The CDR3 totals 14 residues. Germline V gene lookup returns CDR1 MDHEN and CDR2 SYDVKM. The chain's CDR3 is CTSSPLQGPYEQYF. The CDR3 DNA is TGTACCAGCAGTCCCCTACAGGGGCCTTACGAGCAGTACTTC.

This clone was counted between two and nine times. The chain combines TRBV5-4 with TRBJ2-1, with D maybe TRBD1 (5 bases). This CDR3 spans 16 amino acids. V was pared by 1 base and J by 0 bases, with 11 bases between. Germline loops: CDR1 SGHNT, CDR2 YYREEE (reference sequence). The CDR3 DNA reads TGTGCCAGCAGCTTGCTGGGGCGGCACTCCTACAATGAGCAGTTCTTC. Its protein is CASSLLGRHSYNEQFF.

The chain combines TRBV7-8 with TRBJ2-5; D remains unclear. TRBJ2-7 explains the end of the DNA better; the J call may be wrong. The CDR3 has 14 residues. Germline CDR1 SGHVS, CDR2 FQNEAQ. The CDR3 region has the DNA TGTGCCAGCAGCTTTATTGGTCCCTCCTACGAGCAGTACTTC. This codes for CASSFIGPSYEQYF.

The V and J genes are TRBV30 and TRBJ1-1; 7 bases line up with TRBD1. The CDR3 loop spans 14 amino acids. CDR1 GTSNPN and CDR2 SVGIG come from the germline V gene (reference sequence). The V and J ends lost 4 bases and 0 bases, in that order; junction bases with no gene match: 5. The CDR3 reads CAWNPGQLNTEAFF. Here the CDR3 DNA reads TGTGCCTGGAACCCGGGACAGTTGAACACTGAAGCTTTCTTT. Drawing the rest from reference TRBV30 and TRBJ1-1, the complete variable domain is SQTIHQWPATLVQPVGSPLSLECTVEGTSNPNLYWYRQAAGRGLQLLFYSVGIGQISSEVPQNLSASRPQDRQFILSSKKLLLSDSGFYLCAWNPGQLNTEAFFGQGTRLTVV.

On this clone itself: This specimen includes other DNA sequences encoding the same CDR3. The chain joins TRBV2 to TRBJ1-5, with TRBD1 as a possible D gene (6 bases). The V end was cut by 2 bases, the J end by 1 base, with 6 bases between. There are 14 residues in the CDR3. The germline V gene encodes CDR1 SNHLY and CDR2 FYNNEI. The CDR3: CASSEQGSNQPQHF. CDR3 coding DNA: TGTGCCAGCAGTGAACAGGGGAGCAATCAGCCCCAGCATTTT. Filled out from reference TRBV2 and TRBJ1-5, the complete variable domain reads EPEVTQTPSHQVTQMGQEVILRCVPISNHLYFYWYRQILGQKVEFLVSFYNNEISEKSEIFDDQFSVERPDGSNFTLKIRSTKLEDSAMYFCASSEQGSNQPQHFGDGTRLSIL.

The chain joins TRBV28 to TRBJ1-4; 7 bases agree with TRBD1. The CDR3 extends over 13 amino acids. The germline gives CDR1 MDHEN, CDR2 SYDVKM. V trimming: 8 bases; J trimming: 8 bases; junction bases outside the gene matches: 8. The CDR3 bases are TGTGCCAGCGGGGGTCCGGACAGGGAAAAACTGTTTTTT. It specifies CASGGPDREKLFF.

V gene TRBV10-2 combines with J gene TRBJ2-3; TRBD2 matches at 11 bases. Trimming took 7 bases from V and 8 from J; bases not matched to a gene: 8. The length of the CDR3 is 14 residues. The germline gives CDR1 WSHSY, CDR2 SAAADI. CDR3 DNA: TGCGCCAGCATCTCGACTAGCGGGATCGGTACGCAGTATTTT. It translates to CASISTSGIGTQYF.

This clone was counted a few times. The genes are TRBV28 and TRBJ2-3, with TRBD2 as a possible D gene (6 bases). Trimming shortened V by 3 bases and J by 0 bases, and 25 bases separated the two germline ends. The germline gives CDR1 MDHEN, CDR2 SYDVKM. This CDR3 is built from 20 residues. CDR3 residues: CASSFLIWALGGRSTDTQYF. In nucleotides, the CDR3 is TGTGCCAGCAGTTTTCTTATTTGGGCCCTGGGGGGTAGAAGCACAGATACGCAGTATTTT.